The 13 T cell receptor beta chains below come from one sample, sequenced in a study of cytomegalovirus exposure and HLA in healthy donors. PCR employed 60 Vbeta and 13 Jbeta primers. Repertoires were generated with immunoSEQ multiplex PCR, while TCRdb's copy carries only in-frame clones and drops some. The data hold 85,000 to 130,000 clones, with under 80% observed a single time. Specimen: PBMCs. Receptor source: a woman aged 45-65 years in good health and CMV-seropositive.

V is TRBV19 and J is TRBJ1-1; TRBD1 matches 8 bases. The ends lost 5 bases at V and 7 bases at J; junction bases unmatched: 9. Germline V CDR1 and CDR2: LNHDA, SQIVND (reference sequence). The CDR3 spans 14 residues. As DNA, the CDR3 is TGTGCCAGTAGTTCCCAGGGGGCTTTTGGTGAAGCTTTCTTT. This encodes CASSSQGAFGEAFF.

This clone showed up just once. The rearrangement uses TRBV5-1 and TRBJ1-1; D not certain. The CDR3 length is 15 residues. Germline CDR1 reads SGHRS; CDR2 reads YFSETQ. The V end lost 4 bases, the J end lost 1 base, and 14 bases lay between the germline ends. The CDR3 bases are TGCGCCAGCAGCACCCAGACACCCTCGAACACTGAAGCTTTCTTT. It is translated as CASSTQTPSNTEAFF.

This clone was detected only a few times. The rearrangement joins TRBV6-1 to TRBJ1-1, with 8 bases matching TRBD1. CDR1 is MNHNS and CDR2 is SASEGT in the germline V gene. Trimming took 10 bases from V and 11 from J; bases not matched to a gene: 12. This CDR3 is built from 12 residues. CDR3 in amino acids: CATKKTGEVAFF. The CDR3 region has the DNA TGTGCCACCAAAAAGACAGGGGAGGTGGCTTTCTTT.

The chain joins TRBV9 to TRBJ1-4; D gene unclear. Trimming took off 3 bases at V and 8 bases at J, with 8 bases between the two ends. This CDR3 spans 12 amino acids. Germline CDR1 reads SGDLS; CDR2 reads YYNGEE. Here the CDR3 DNA reads TGTGCCAGCAGCGCCCCGGAGGAAAAACTGTTTTTT. Protein: CASSAPEEKLFF.

This clone was counted only a few times. The chain carries TRBV6-1 and TRBJ1-1; D uncertain. CDR3 length: 15 residues. Germline V gene sequence: CDR1 MNHNS, CDR2 SASEGT. V lost 3 bases to trimming and J lost 4 bases, with 15 bases between them. The CDR3 DNA sequence: TGTGCCAGCAGTGATAACGATATCCTGAGCACTGAAGCTTTCTTT. It codes for CASSDNDILSTEAFF.

The CDR3 spells CASSAEPSSYNEQFF. CDR3 DNA: TGTGCCAGCAGTGCGGAGCCGAGCTCCTACAATGAGCAGTTCTTC. V and J are TRBV6-1 and TRBJ2-1; the D is unclear. The CDR3 runs to 15 residues. The germline gives CDR1 MNHNS, CDR2 SASEGT. Trimming took off 4 bases at V and 0 bases at J, with 10 bases between the two ends.

The CDR3, as DNA: TGTGCCATCAGTGAAGGTCAGGGGATGAGGAATGGCTACACCTTC. It codes for CAISEGQGMRNGYTF. The chain employs TRBV10-3 and TRBJ1-2; perhaps TRBD1 as D (6 bases). Between the trimmed V and J ends, which lost 3 bases and 6 bases, there was a span of 17 bases. Germline loops: CDR1 ENHRY, CDR2 SYGVKD. This CDR3 has 15 residues.

V gene TRBV6-6 combines with J gene TRBJ2-3; TRBD2 matches at 12 bases. Germline V lookup: CDR1 MNHNY, CDR2 SVGAGI (reference sequence). V dropped 5 bases and J dropped 0; count of bases not matched to a gene: 3. CDR3 size: 16 residues. The CDR3 DNA reads as TGTGCCAGCAGTCGACTAGCGGGGGTGAGCACAGATACGCAGTATTTT. It translates to CASSRLAGVSTDTQYF.

The gene calls are TRBV6-5 and TRBJ2-7, with 8 bases aligning to TRBD1. Germline V gene lookup returns CDR1 MNHEY and CDR2 SVGAGI. The V gene end was trimmed by 0 bases and the J gene end by 5 bases; junction bases not matched to a gene: 6. The CDR3 covers 15 residues. CDR3: CASSYSDRETNEQYF. In DNA form, the CDR3 reads TGTGCCAGCAGTTACTCGGACAGGGAGACAAACGAGCAGTACTTC.

J is TRBJ1-1 and V is TRBV20-1; D gene unclear. Germline lookup yields CDR1 DFQATT and CDR2 SNEGSKA (reference sequence). The CDR3 length is 10 residues. CDR3 bases: TGCAGGGCCGAGGGTGGTGAAGCTTTCTTT. It yields the protein CRAEGGEAFF.

This clone was seen more than once but under ten times. The V gene is TRBV7-9, the J gene TRBJ1-1, with D possibly being TRBD1 (5 bases). V lost 1 base, J lost 5 bases, and 17 bases lay in between. The CDR3 spans 16 residues. In germline, CDR1 is SEHNR, CDR2 FQNEAQ (reference sequence). CDR3 loop: CASSLEPYAGRTEAFF. Written as DNA, the CDR3 is TGTGCCAGCAGCTTAGAGCCTTACGCAGGGCGGACTGAAGCTTTCTTT.

The V and J genes are TRBV7-2 and TRBJ1-2; D is unclear. Germline V gene sequence: CDR1 SGHTA, CDR2 FQGNSA. The CDR3 totals 15 residues. V dropped 3 bases and J dropped 5 bases, with 16 bases sitting between them. The CDR3 protein is CASSFNWAAVYGYTF. CDR3 sequence (DNA): TGTGCCAGCAGCTTTAATTGGGCAGCCGTTTATGGCTACACCTTC. The whole variable domain, filled in from reference TRBV7-2 and TRBJ1-2, reads GAGVSQSPSNKVTEKGKDVELRCDPISGHTALYWYRQSLGQGLEFLIYFQGNSAPDKSGLPSDRFSAERTGGSVSTLTIQRTQQEDSAVYLCASSFNWAAVYGYTFGSGTRLTVV.

The rearrangement joins TRBV6-5 to TRBJ2-1, with 7 bases that match TRBD1. Germline V gene sequence: CDR1 MNHEY, CDR2 SVGAGI. The CDR3 sequence is 15 residues long. The V gene end was trimmed by 8 bases and the J gene end by 0 bases; junction bases not matched to a gene: 7. CDR3 sequence (DNA): TGTGCCAGCGGTATGACAGGGAGCTCCTACAATGAGCAGTTCTTC. Its protein product is CASGMTGSSYNEQFF.